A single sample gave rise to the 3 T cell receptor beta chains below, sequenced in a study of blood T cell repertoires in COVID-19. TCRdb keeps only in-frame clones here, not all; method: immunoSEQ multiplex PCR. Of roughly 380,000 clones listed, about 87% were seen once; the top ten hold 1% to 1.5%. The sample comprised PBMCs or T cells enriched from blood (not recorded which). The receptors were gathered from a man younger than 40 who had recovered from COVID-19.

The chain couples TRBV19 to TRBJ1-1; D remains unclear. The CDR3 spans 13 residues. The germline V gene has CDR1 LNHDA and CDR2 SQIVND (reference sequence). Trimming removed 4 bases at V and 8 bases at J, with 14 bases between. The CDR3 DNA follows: TGTGCCAGTAGTACGTCAGACACACGCGAAGCTTTCTTT. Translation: CASSTSDTREAFF.

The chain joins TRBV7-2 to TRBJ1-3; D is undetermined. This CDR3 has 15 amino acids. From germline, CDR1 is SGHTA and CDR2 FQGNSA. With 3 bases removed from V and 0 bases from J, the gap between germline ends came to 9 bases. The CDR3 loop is CASSFSQASGNTIYF. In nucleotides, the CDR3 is TGTGCCAGCAGCTTTTCGCAGGCCTCTGGAAACACCATATATTTT.

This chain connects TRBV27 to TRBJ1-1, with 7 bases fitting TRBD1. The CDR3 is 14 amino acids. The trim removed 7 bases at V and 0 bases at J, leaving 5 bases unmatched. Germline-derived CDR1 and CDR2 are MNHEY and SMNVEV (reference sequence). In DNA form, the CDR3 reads TGTGCCAGCACCAAGGACAGGTTGAACACTGAAGCTTTCTTT. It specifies CASTKDRLNTEAFF.